This TCR beta chain was identified in a study of response to subunit inactivated influenza vaccine. TCRdb redid the calling of the RT-PCR reads with MiXCR, one entry per CDR3 protein. This table has approximately 530,000 distinct CDR3 sequences, under 15% appearing once. This clonotype was seen a few times. There are 17 residues in the CDR3. Looked up from germline, CDR1 is DFQATT and CDR2 is SNEGSKA (reference sequence). Trimming left V 0 bases short and J 0 bases short, with 15 bases between. This chain joins TRBV20-1 and TRBJ2-4, with D perhaps matching TRBD1 (6 bases). This clonotype was sampled from a man between 45 and 60 years old who received an inactivated influenza vaccine. The input for sequencing was PBMCs from blood, taken more than 35 days after vaccination. The DNA for the CDR3 is TGCAGTGCTAGAGACCTCCTGGGACAACTAGCCAAAAACATTCAGTACTTC. Protein product: CSARDLLGQLAKNIQYF.